These 30 T cell receptor beta chains were sequenced from one sample in a study of CD8 T cells in ankylosing spondylitis. TCRdb itself ran the 5' RACE reads through MiXCR, one entry per CDR3 protein. The sample carries fewer than 250,000 distinct CDR3 sequences, more than 25% recorded once. The sample was blood, either unsorted or a sorted T cell fraction (not recorded which). These receptors were taken from a male donor with ankylosing spondylitis or in good health (not recorded which).

The table lists this clonotype with a few counts. The CDR3 DNA reads as TGTGCCAGCGGCTCGTTTAGGTTCCGGGCGGACACCGGGGAGCTGTTTTTT. It encodes CASGSFRFRADTGELFF. The genes are TRBV12-3 or TRBV12-4 and TRBJ2-2; D gene unclear. V shed 8 bases and J shed 3 bases, with 22 bases lying between them. The CDR3 is made up of 17 amino acids.

The rearrangement links TRBV20-1 to TRBJ2-3; possibly TRBD2 for D (7 bases). This CDR3 region has 14 residues. Germline V gene lookup returns CDR1 DFQATT and CDR2 SNEGSKA (reference sequence). Deletions cut 1 base from V and 6 bases from J, with 14 bases between. CDR3 sequence (DNA): TGCAGTGCTAGAGTAACGGGGGGCGGGGATACGCAGTATTTT. It encodes CSARVTGGGDTQYF.

This clonotype was observed once. One junction end disagrees with the germline gene, perhaps due to a read error. This rearrangement joins TRBV12-3 or TRBV12-4 to TRBJ1-1; 9 bases agree with TRBD1. The CDR3 runs to 13 residues. CDR3 amino acids: CVSSLDRGSEAFF. The CDR3 DNA follows: TGTGTCAGCAGTCTAGACAGGGGGAGTGAAGCTTTCTTT.

The chain couples TRBV4-2 to TRBJ2-7; the match to TRBD1 covers 7 bases. The germline CDR1 and CDR2 sequences are LGHNA and YNFKEQ. There are 16 residues in the CDR3. The ends lost 0 bases at V and 0 bases at J; junction bases unmatched: 5. The CDR3 here is CASSQDQTGPSYEQYF. CDR3 DNA sequence: TGTGCCAGCAGCCAAGATCAGACAGGGCCCTCCTACGAGCAGTACTTC.

This chain joins TRBV20-1 and TRBJ2-1; D gene ambiguous. V was clipped by 5 bases and J by 4 bases, with 12 bases between them. The length of the CDR3 is 13 residues. Germline lookup yields CDR1 DFQATT and CDR2 SNEGSKA (reference sequence). The CDR3: CSALGYEYNEQFF. CDR3 nucleotides: TGCAGTGCTTTAGGGTATGAGTACAATGAGCAGTTCTTC.

This chain joins TRBV29-1 and TRBJ2-7, with TRBD1 matching 12 bases. Unmatched junction bases numbered 6, after V lost 0 bases and J lost 6 bases. CDR1 is SQVTM and CDR2 is ANQGSEA in the germline V gene. The CDR3 has 15 amino acids. The DNA of the CDR3 is TGCAGCGTTGAAGATCGGGGACAGGGGGCCTCCGAGCAGTACTTC. This codes for CSVEDRGQGASEQYF.

The chain has TRBV25-1 and TRBJ2-7; tentative D call: TRBD2 (6 bases). With 1 base removed from V and 7 bases from J, the gap between germline ends came to 14 bases. This CDR3 contains 14 residues. CDR1 and CDR2 from the germline V gene are MGHDK and SYGVNS. The CDR3 is CASSESGTSWEQYF. CDR3 sequence (DNA): TGTGCCAGCAGTGAATCCGGGACTTCCTGGGAGCAGTACTTC.

This chain joins TRBV27 and TRBJ1-2; D is unclear. The CDR3 has 14 residues. V lost 0 bases to trimming and J lost 0 bases, with 5 bases between them. Germline CDR1 MNHEY, CDR2 SMNVEV (reference sequence). This chain's CDR3 is CASSLSGSNYGYTF. The CDR3 DNA reads as TGTGCCAGCAGTTTATCGGGGTCTAACTATGGCTACACCTTC.

In its sample, this clonotype was seen a few times. This rearrangement joins TRBV20-1 to TRBJ2-1; D may be TRBD1 (5 bases). The CDR3 sequence is 15 residues long. CDR1 and CDR2 (germline): DFQATT, SNEGSKA (reference sequence). Trimming stripped 3 bases from V and 9 bases from J, with 21 bases between. The CDR3 region has the DNA TGCAGTGCTAGTTCCCCTAGGACAATTCTCCGTGAGCAGTTCTTC. Translating gives CSASSPRTILREQFF.

The chain carries TRBV3-1 and TRBJ2-1; 7 nucleotides agree with TRBD2. Germline CDR1 LGHDT, CDR2 YNNKEL (reference sequence). The CDR3 extends over 16 amino acids. J was trimmed by 4 bases and V by 1 base; bases with no gene match: 7. CDR3 bases: TGTGCCAGCAGCCAAGGGGGACTACCTCTTTACAATGAGCAGTTCTTC. As protein: CASSQGGLPLYNEQFF.

The sample holds a few counts of this clonotype. This chain links TRBV20-1 with TRBJ2-1, with 11 bases aligning to TRBD2. CDR1 and CDR2 (germline): DFQATT, SNEGSKA (reference sequence). The V segment lost 7 bases and the J segment 5 bases; nucleotides outside the gene matches: 1. This CDR3 is 12 amino acids long. CDR3 protein: CSGLAGNNEQFF. The DNA for the CDR3 is TGCAGTGGACTAGCGGGGAACAATGAGCAGTTCTTC.

As DNA, the CDR3 is TGTGCCAGCAGATCTGAGGGGCATGAAAAACTGTTTTTT. It encodes CASRSEGHEKLFF. The chain links TRBV7-6 to TRBJ1-4; D is possibly TRBD1 (5 bases). Between the trimmed V and J ends, which lost 6 bases and 6 bases, there was a span of 11 bases. CDR3 size: 13 residues. Germline values: CDR1 SGHVS, CDR2 FNYEAQ.

V and J are TRBV6-1 and TRBJ1-5; TRBD1 might be the D (6 bases). From germline, CDR1 is MNHNS and CDR2 SASEGT. This CDR3 has 14 amino acids. V lost 6 bases and J 3 bases, leaving 12 bases between the germline ends. CDR3 protein: CASSTYRANQPQHF. CDR3 in DNA: TGTGCCAGCAGCACCTACAGGGCCAATCAGCCCCAGCATTTT.

This clonotype appeared a few times. The chain employs TRBV11-2 and TRBJ1-2; no definite D call. CDR3 size: 13 residues. With 1 base removed from V and 5 bases from J, the gap between germline ends came to 8 bases. CDR1 and CDR2 from the germline V gene are SGHAT and FQNNGV. The CDR3 DNA reads as TGTGCCAGCAGCTTAGGTTTCGGATATGGCTACACCTTC. Translating it yields CASSLGFGYGYTF.

This clonotype occurred a few times. The chain joins TRBV28 to TRBJ1-5; 7 bases are a match to TRBD1. This CDR3 has 18 amino acids. Germline CDR1 and CDR2: MDHEN and SYDVKM. With 5 bases clipped from V and 0 bases from J, the junction kept 13 bases outside the gene matches. The CDR3 DNA reads as TGTGCCAGCAGTGAAGGGGGCACGTCCGCTTATAGCAATCAGCCCCAGCATTTT. The encoded protein is CASSEGGTSAYSNQPQHF.

The rearrangement joins TRBV9 to TRBJ2-3; D perhaps matches TRBD2 (6 bases). Trimming took off 5 bases at V and 4 bases at J, with 11 bases between the two ends. From germline, CDR1 is SGDLS and CDR2 YYNGEE. CDR3 length: 13 amino acids. The DNA for the CDR3 is TGTGCCAGCAGTCTCCGACTAGCAGATACGCAGTATTTT. Protein: CASSLRLADTQYF.

The gene calls are TRBV3-1 and TRBJ2-5, with unresolved D. Trimming removed 3 bases at V and 5 bases at J, with 7 bases between. The CDR3 length is 12 residues. Germline V gene lookup returns CDR1 LGHDT and CDR2 YNNKEL (reference sequence). The CDR3 nucleotides read TGTGCCAGCAGCCATATCGGGGAGACCCAGTACTTC. Protein: CASSHIGETQYF.

This clonotype was seen a handful of times. V and J are TRBV6-5 and TRBJ1-2, with D possibly TRBD1 on 5 matching bases. Germline assignment: CDR1 MNHEY and CDR2 SVGAGI. There are 16 residues in the CDR3. V was pared by 2 bases and J by 0 bases, with 13 bases between. CDR3 in amino acids: CASSYQWPGTNYGYTF. The CDR3 DNA reads TGTGCCAGCAGTTACCAGTGGCCAGGGACTAACTATGGCTACACCTTC.

The chain carries TRBV27 and TRBJ1-5; maybe TRBD1 (5 bases). The CDR3 is 14 residues long. Trimming removed 3 bases at V and 5 bases at J, with 11 bases between. Germline V lookup: CDR1 MNHEY, CDR2 SMNVEV (reference sequence). CDR3 in DNA: TGTGCCAGCAGTTTTACAGGTTCGGATCAGCCCCAGCATTTT. It specifies CASSFTGSDQPQHF.

The rearrangement uses TRBV9 and TRBJ1-3; D ambiguous. With 3 bases removed from V and 2 bases from J, the gap between germline ends came to 9 bases. The germline CDR1 and CDR2 sequences are SGDLS and YYNGEE. The CDR3 totals 14 residues. CDR3 coding DNA: TGTGCCAGCAGCGAAGGGATCACTGGAAACACCATATATTTT. It translates to CASSEGITGNTIYF.

This clonotype was picked up a small number of times. The chain uses TRBV5-5 and TRBJ2-3, with TRBD1 matching 7 bases. The ends lost 2 bases at V and 5 bases at J; junction bases unmatched: 8. Germline CDR1 is SGHKS and CDR2 is YYEKEE (reference sequence). The CDR3 loop spans 15 amino acids. CDR3 DNA: TGTGCCAGCAGCTTTCTCCAGGGGGATATAGATACGCAGTATTTT. Translated: CASSFLQGDIDTQYF.

The V gene is TRBV9, the J gene TRBJ1-4; D remains unclear. V was trimmed by 1 base and J by 4 bases, leaving 5 bases between them. CDR3 length equals 13 residues. Germline V gene data show CDR1 as SGDLS and CDR2 as YYNGEE. Here the CDR3 DNA reads TGTGCCAGCAGCGTACGGTTTAATGAAAAACTGTTTTTT. This codes for CASSVRFNEKLFF. Based on the CDR3 plus reference TRBV9 and TRBJ1-4, the full variable domain is DSGVTQTPKHLITATGQRVTLRCSPRSGDLSVYWYQQSLDQGLQFLIQYYNGEERAKGNILERFSAQQFPDLHSELNLSSLELGDSALYFCASSVRFNEKLFFGSGTQLSVL.

This clonotype was observed a single time. This chain links TRBV7-9 with TRBJ1-4; D is unclear. The CDR3 covers 13 residues. Trimming removed 5 bases from V and 5 bases from J, with 9 bases in between. Germline CDR1 SEHNR, CDR2 FQNEAQ (reference sequence). The CDR3 is CASSLQQNEKLFF. CDR3 nucleotides: TGTGCCAGCAGCCTCCAACAGAATGAAAAACTGTTTTTT. Looking up the rest from reference TRBV7-9 and TRBJ1-4 gives the full variable domain: DTGVSQNPRHKITKRGQNVTFRCDPISEHNRLYWYRQTLGQGPEFLTYFQNEAQLEKSRLLSDRFSAERPKGSFSTLEIQRTEQGDSAMYLCASSLQQNEKLFFGSGTQLSVL.

This sequence joins TRBV7-2 and TRBJ2-1; D call uncertain. Germline CDR1 reads SGHTA; CDR2 reads FQGNSA. Trimming pared 5 bases from V and 9 bases from J, leaving 8 bases between. This CDR3 is 11 amino acids long. In DNA form, the CDR3 reads TGTGCCAGCAGCGCTATGTTTGAGCAGTTCTTC. Translating gives CASSAMFEQFF.

V is TRBV20-1 and J is TRBJ1-1; D perhaps matches TRBD1 (5 bases). Per the germline V gene, CDR1 is DFQATT and CDR2 is SNEGSKA (reference sequence). CDR3 length: 15 amino acids. V was trimmed by 6 bases and J by 2 bases, leaving 19 bases between them. CDR3 loop: CSAPRQGVVNTEAFF. CDR3 DNA sequence: TGCAGTGCCCCTCGGCAGGGTGTAGTTAACACTGAAGCTTTCTTT.

The chain joins TRBV12-3 or TRBV12-4 to TRBJ2-5; D is possibly TRBD1 or TRBD2 (5 bases each). This CDR3 is built from 12 residues. Trimming removed 6 bases from V and 1 base from J, with 6 bases in between. The CDR3 coding sequence is TGTGCCAGCAGGGGACCCCAAGAGACCCAGTACTTC. This translates into CASRGPQETQYF.

This clonotype was counted between two and nine times. This sequence joins TRBV5-1 and TRBJ2-7; D possibly corresponds to TRBD1 (5 bases). CDR1 and CDR2 (germline): SGHRS, YFSETQ. Trimming removed 5 bases from V and 4 bases from J, with 13 bases in between. This CDR3 contains 13 residues. CDR3 residues: CASSSGWAYEQYF. CDR3 nucleotide sequence: TGCGCCAGCAGTTCAGGGTGGGCGTACGAGCAGTACTTC.

This rearrangement joins TRBV20-1 to TRBJ2-6; TRBD1 might be the D (6 bases). V lost 0 bases and J lost 0, with 18 bases in between. Germline CDR1 is DFQATT and CDR2 is SNEGSKA (reference sequence). This CDR3 region has 19 residues. The CDR3 DNA sequence: TGCAGTGCTAGAGATTCCCAGGGGTACTTAAGCTCTGGGGCCAACGTCCTGACTTTC. Translated, it gives CSARDSQGYLSSGANVLTF.

V gene TRBV20-1 combines with J gene TRBJ2-5; the D gene is possibly TRBD2 (6 bases). Germline V lookup: CDR1 DFQATT, CDR2 SNEGSKA (reference sequence). The CDR3 runs to 16 residues. The V and J ends lost 0 bases and 5 bases respectively, with 19 bases between them. The CDR3 DNA is TGCAGTGCTAGAGATTTGGCCACGGCGGGGATGGAGACCCAGTACTTC. Translating it yields CSARDLATAGMETQYF.

This sequence joins TRBV5-4 and TRBJ2-1; a possible D gene is TRBD2 (5 bases). V shed 2 bases and J shed 5 bases, with 11 bases lying between them. Germline lookup yields CDR1 SGHNT and CDR2 YYREEE (reference sequence). There are 14 residues in the CDR3. The CDR3 here is CASSFRTLNNEQFF. The CDR3 DNA sequence: TGTGCCAGCAGCTTTCGGACTTTAAACAATGAGCAGTTCTTC.